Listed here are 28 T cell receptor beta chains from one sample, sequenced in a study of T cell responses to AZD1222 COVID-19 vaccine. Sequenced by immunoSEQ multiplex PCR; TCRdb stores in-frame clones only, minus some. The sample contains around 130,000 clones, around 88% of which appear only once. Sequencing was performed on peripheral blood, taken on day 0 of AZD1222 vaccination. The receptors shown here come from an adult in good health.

The CDR3 nucleotides are TGTGCCAGCAGCTTTTTGGTGTCCACTAGCAATCAGCCCCAGCATTTT. Encoded protein: CASSFLVSTSNQPQHF. The chain is built from TRBV7-8 and TRBJ1-5; no clear D gene. This CDR3 spans 16 amino acids. In germline, CDR1 is SGHVS, CDR2 FQNEAQ. Trimming took off 3 bases at V and 0 bases at J, with 12 bases between the two ends.

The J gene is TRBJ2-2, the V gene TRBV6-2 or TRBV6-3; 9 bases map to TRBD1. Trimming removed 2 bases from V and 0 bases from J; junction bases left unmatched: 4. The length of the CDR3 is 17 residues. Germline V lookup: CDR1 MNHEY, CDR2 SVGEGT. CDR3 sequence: CASSYDRDRANTGELFF. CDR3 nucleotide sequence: TGTGCCAGCAGTTACGACCGGGACAGGGCGAACACCGGGGAGCTGTTTTTT.

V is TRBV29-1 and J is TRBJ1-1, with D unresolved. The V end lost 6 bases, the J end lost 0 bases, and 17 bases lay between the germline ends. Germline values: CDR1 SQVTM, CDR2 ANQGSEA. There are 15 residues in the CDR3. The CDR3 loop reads CSVERGPELNTEAFF. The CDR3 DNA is TGCAGCGTCGAACGGGGTCCAGAACTGAACACTGAAGCTTTCTTT.

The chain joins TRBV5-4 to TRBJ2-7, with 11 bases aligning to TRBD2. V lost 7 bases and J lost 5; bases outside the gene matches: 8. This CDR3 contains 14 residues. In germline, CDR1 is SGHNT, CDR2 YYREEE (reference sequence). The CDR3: CASQTSGRRNEQYF. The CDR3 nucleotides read TGTGCCAGCCAAACTAGCGGGAGAAGAAACGAGCAGTACTTC.

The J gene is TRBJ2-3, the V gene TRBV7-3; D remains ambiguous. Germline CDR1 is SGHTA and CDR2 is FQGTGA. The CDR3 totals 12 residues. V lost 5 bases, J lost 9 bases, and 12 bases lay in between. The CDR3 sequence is CASSTNLGTQYF. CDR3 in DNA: TGTGCCAGCAGCACAAACTTAGGGACGCAGTATTTT. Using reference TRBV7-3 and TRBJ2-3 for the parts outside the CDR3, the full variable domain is GAGVSQTPSNKVTEKGKYVELRCDPISGHTALYWYRQSLGQGPEFLIYFQGTGAADDSGLPNDRFFAVRPEGSVSTLKIQRTERGDSAVYLCASSTNLGTQYFGPGTRLTVL.

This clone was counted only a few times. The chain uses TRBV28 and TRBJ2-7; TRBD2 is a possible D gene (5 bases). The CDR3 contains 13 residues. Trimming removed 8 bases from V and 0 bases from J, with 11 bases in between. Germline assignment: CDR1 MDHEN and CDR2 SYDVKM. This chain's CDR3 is CASYSGGSYEQYF. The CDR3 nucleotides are TGTGCCAGCTACAGCGGAGGCTCCTACGAGCAGTACTTC.

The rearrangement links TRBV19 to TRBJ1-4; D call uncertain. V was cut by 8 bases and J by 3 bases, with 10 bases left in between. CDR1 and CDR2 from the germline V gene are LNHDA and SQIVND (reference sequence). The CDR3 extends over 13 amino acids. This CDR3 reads CASGVGANEKLFF. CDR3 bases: TGTGCCAGTGGTGTGGGCGCTAATGAAAAACTGTTTTTT.

The CDR3 protein is CASRGVNTEAFF. DNA of the CDR3: TGTGCCAGTAGAGGGGTGAACACTGAAGCTTTCTTT. The chain employs TRBV19 and TRBJ1-1; D is possibly TRBD1 (5 bases). With 6 bases removed from V and 0 bases from J, the gap between germline ends came to 5 bases. The germline V gene encodes CDR1 LNHDA and CDR2 SQIVND (reference sequence). The CDR3 loop spans 12 amino acids.

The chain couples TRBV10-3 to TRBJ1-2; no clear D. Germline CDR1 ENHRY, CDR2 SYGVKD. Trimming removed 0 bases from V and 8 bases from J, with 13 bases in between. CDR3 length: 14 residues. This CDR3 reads CAISESPEARGYTF. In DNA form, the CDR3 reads TGTGCCATCAGTGAGTCGCCGGAGGCCCGGGGCTACACCTTC.

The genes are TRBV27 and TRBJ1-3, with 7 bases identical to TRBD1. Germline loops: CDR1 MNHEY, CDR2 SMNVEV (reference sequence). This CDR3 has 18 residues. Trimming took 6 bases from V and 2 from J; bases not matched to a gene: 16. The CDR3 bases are TGTGCCAGCAGCTCAATGGTTGGCAGGGGGATTGCTGGAAACACCATATATTTT. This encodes CASSSMVGRGIAGNTIYF.

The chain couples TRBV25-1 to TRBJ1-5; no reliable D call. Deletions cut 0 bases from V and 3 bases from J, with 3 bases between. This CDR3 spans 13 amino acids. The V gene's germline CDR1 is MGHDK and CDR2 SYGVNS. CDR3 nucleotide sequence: TGTGCCAGCAGTGAATATGACAATCAGCCCCAGCATTTT. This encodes CASSEYDNQPQHF.

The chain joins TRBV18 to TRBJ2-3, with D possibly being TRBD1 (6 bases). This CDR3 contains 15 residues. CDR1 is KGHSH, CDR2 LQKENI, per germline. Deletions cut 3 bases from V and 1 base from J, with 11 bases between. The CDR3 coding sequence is TGTGCCAGCTCACCGTACCAGGGGCGCACAGATACGCAGTATTTT. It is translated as CASSPYQGRTDTQYF.

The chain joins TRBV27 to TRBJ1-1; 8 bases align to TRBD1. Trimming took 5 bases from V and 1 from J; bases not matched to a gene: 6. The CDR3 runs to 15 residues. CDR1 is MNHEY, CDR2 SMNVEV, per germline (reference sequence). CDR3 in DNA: TGTGCCAGCAGTACCCGGACAGGGAAGAACACTGAAGCTTTCTTT. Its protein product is CASSTRTGKNTEAFF.

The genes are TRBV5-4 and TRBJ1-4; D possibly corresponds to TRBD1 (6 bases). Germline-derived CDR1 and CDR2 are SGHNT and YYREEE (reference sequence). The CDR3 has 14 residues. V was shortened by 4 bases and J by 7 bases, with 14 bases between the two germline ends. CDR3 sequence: CASSREGGREKLFF. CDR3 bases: TGTGCCAGCAGCCGCGAGGGGGGGCGTGAAAAACTGTTTTTT. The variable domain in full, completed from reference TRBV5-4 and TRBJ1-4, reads ETGVTQSPTHLIKTRGQQVTLRCSSQSGHNTVSWYQQALGQGPQFIFQYYREEENGRGNFPPRFSGLQFPNYSSELNVNALELDDSALYLCASSREGGREKLFFGSGTQLSVL.

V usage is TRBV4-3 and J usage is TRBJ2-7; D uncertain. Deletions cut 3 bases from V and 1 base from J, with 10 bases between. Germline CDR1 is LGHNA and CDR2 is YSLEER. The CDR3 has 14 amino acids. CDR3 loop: CASSQFLASYEQYF. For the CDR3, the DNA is TGCGCCAGCAGCCAGTTTCTGGCGTCCTACGAGCAGTACTTC.

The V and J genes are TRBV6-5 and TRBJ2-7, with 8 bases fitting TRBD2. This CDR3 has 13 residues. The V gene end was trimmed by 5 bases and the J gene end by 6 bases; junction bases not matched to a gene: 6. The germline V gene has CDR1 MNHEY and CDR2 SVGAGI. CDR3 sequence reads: CASSPRTSSEQYF. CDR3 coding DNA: TGTGCCAGCAGTCCCCGGACTAGCAGCGAGCAGTACTTC.

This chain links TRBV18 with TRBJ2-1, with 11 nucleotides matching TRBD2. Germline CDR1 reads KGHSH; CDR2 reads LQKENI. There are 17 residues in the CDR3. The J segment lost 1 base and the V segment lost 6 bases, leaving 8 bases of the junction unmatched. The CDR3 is CASSLSIAGGSYNEQFF. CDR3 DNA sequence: TGTGCCAGCTCGCTCTCCATAGCGGGAGGGTCCTACAATGAGCAGTTCTTC.

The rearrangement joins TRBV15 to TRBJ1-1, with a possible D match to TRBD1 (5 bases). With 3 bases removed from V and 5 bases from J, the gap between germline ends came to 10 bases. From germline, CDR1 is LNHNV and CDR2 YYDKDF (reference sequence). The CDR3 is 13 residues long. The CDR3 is CATSRVGQTEAFF. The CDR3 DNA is TGTGCCACCAGCAGGGTAGGACAAACTGAAGCTTTCTTT.

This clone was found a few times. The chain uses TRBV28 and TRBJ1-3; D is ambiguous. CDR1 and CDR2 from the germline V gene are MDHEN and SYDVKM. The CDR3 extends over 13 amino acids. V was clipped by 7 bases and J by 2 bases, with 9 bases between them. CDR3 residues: CASMSRTGNTIYF. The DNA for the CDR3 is TGTGCCAGCATGTCCCGGACTGGAAACACCATATATTTT.

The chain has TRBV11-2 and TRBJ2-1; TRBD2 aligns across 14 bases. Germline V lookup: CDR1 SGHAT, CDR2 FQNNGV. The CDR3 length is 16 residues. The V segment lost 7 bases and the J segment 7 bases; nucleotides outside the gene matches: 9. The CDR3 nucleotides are TGTGCCAGCATCAACCCCGGGACTAGCGGGAGAAATGAGCAGTTCTTC. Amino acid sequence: CASINPGTSGRNEQFF. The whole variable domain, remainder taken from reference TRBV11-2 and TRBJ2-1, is EAGVAQSPRYKIIEKRQSVAFWCNPISGHATLYWYQQILGQGPKLLIQFQNNGVVDDSQLPKDRFSAERLKGVDSTLKIQPAKLEDSAVYLCASINPGTSGRNEQFFGPGTRLTVL.

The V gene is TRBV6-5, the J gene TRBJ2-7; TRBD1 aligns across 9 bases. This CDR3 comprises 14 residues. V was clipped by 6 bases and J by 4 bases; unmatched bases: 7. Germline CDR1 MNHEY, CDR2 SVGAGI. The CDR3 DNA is TGTGCCAGCAGAACGACAGGGGGGCAGTACGAGCAGTACTTC. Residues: CASRTTGGQYEQYF.

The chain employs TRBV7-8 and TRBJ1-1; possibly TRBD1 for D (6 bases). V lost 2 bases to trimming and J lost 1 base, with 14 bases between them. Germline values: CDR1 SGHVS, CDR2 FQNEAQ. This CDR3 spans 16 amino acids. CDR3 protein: CASSLRWDISNTEAFF. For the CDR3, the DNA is TGTGCCAGCAGCTTAAGGTGGGACATCTCGAACACTGAAGCTTTCTTT.

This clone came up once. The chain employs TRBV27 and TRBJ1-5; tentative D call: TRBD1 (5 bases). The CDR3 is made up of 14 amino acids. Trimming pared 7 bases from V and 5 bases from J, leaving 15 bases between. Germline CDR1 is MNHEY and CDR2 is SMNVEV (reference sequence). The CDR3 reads CASTLRGEDQPQHF. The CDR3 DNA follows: TGTGCCAGCACCCTAAGAGGGGAGGATCAGCCCCAGCATTTT.

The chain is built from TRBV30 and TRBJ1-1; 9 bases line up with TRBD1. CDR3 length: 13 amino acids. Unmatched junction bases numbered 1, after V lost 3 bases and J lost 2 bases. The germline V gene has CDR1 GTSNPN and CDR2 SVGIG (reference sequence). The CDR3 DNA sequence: TGTGCCTGGAGGGACAGGGGTAACACTGAAGCTTTCTTT. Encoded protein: CAWRDRGNTEAFF.

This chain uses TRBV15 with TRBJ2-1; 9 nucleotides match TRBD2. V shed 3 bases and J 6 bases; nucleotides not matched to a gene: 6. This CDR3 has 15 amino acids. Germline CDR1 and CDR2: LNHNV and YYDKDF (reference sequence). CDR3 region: CATSSAAGLANEQFF. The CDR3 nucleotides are TGTGCCACCAGCAGCGCGGCGGGACTAGCCAATGAGCAGTTCTTC.

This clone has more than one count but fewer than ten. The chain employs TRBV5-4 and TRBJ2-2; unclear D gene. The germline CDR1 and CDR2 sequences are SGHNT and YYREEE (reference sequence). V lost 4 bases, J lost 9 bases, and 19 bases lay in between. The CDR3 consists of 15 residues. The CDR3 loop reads CASSDSLSGHRELFF. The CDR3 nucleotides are TGTGCCAGCAGCGATAGCCTTTCAGGCCACCGGGAGCTGTTTTTT.

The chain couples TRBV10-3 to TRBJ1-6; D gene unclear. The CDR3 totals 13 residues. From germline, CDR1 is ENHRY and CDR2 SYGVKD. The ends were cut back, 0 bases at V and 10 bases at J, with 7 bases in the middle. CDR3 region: CAISESLGSPLHF. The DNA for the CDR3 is TGTGCCATCAGTGAGTCGCTGGGGTCACCCCTCCACTTT.

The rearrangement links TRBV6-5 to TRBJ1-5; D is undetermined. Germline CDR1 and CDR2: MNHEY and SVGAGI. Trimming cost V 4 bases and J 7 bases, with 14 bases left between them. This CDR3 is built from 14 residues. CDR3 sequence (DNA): TGTGCCAGCAGTTTTGCGGGGAATAACCAGCCCCAGCATTTT. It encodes CASSFAGNNQPQHF.